This T cell receptor beta chain was captured by sequencing in a study of Tregs in tolerant kidney transplant recipients. Worth noting for this clone: Antigen: not known.

The repertoire was sequenced with immunoSEQ multiplex PCR; TCRdb's copy has only in-frame clones and lacks some. The table lists tens of thousands of clones, around nine tenths of them singletons. Thawed PBMCs were FACS-sorted into unstimulated CD4+CD25+CD127- regulatory T cells, CD4+CD25- non-regulatory cells, CD4 and CD8 cells. Overall study results and limits: The small number of patients limits these findings pending further validation. Biological reproducibility was not directly addressed in this study.

Per germline, CDR1 SEHNR and CDR2 FQNEAQ (reference sequence). The CDR3 has 12 residues. The J gene is TRBJ1-2, the V gene TRBV7-9; 7 nucleotides line up with TRBD1. The sequencing sample was made of CD8+ T cells from blood. The sequence derives from a human donor in good health. DNA for the CDR3: TGTGCTTACTGGGACAGCGGCTATGGCTACACCTTC. As protein: CAYWDSGYGYTF.